The entry below gives a single T cell receptor beta chain sequence along with its context. Its cognate antigen is unknown. This may be a read error, as it is one base from a much larger clone. The sample originates from a study of tumor-infiltrating lymphocytes in primary liver carcinoma. At the level of the study: All patients, whether men or women, fell within 30 to 69 years of age. Spanning 4.2 to 10 cm, the tumors were T1-T3 N0M0.

Study outcomes and limitations: For tumor-adjacent and tumor-blood pairs, overlap was less than that seen for tumor region pairs.

Blood RNA came from unsorted whole blood; germline DNA was also extracted. Before any surgery took place, four milliliters of peripheral blood were collected. TCR beta cDNA was reverse-transcribed from roughly 0.45 ug of total RNA. The reaction used a constant-region primer and ProtoScript II reverse transcriptase. It was through three nested multiplex PCR rounds of slightly modified ARM-PCR that TCR beta libraries arose. TCRdb analysed the multiplex PCR reads with MiXCR anew, one entry per CDR3 protein. The sample lists 250,000 to 350,000 distinct CDR3 sequences, 50% to 75% occurring once. The material sequenced was peripheral blood. The TCR comes from a woman aged 30 to 39 with primary liver carcinoma and hepatitis B virus infection.

In DNA, the CDR3 is TGTGCCAGCAGTTCGCTATCGGGAGAAACCGGGGAGCTGTTTTTT. It specifies CASSSLSGETGELFF. This chain uses TRBV6-5 with TRBJ2-2, with a weak D call TRBD2 (6 bases). Trimming cost V 4 bases and J 5 bases, with 14 bases left between them. CDR3 length equals 15 residues. In germline, CDR1 is MNHEY, CDR2 SVGAGI.